Shown below are 2 T cell receptor beta chains from a single sample sequenced in a study of blood T cell repertoires in COVID-19. This table comes from immunoSEQ multiplex PCR, and its TCRdb copy is limited to in-frame clones, with some not included. The sample has about 70,000 clones; around 86% are singletons. Sequenced input: peripheral blood. These receptors all come from a man aged 70 or older with active COVID-19.

This chain connects TRBV7-3 to TRBJ2-3, with 7 bases lining up with TRBD2. CDR3 length: 16 amino acids. With V trimmed by 2 bases and J by 10 bases, 15 bases remained unmatched. Germline V lookup: CDR1 SGHTA, CDR2 FQGTGA. CDR3 coding DNA: TGTGCCAGCAGCTTAGCGGGAGCGCCGCAGGGAGGGGCGCAGTATTTT. Amino acid sequence: CASSLAGAPQGGAQYF.

This clone is a singleton in its sample. V usage is TRBV19 and J usage is TRBJ2-5; 12 bases align to TRBD2. The CDR3 covers 16 residues. V lost 6 bases to trimming and J lost 0 bases; unmatched junction nucleotides: 5. Germline assignment: CDR1 LNHDA and CDR2 SQIVND (reference sequence). The CDR3 sequence: CASSLAGGSYQETQYF. The CDR3 nucleotides read TGTGCCAGTAGCCTAGCGGGAGGGTCGTACCAAGAGACCCAGTACTTC.